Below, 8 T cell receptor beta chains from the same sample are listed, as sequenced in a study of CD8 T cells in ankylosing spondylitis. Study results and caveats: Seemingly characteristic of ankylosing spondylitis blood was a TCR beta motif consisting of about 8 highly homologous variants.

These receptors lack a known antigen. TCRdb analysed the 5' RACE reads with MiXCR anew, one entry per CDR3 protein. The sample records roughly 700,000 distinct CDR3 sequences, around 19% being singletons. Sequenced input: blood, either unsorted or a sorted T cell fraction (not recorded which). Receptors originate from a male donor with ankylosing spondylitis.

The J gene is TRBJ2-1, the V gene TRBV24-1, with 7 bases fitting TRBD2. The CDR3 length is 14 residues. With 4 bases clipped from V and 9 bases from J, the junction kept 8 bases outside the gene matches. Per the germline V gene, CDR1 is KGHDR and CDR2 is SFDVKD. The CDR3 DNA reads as TGTGCCACCAGTGACACGCTTCCTAGCGGTGAGCAGTTCTTC. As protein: CATSDTLPSGEQFF.

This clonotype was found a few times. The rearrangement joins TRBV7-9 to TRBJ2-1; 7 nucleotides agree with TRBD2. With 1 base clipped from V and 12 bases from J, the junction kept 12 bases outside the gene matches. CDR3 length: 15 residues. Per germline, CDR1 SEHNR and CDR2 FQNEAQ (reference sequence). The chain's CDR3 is CASSLGGASGETQFF. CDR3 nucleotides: TGTGCCAGCAGCTTAGGTGGGGCTAGCGGAGAGACGCAGTTCTTC.

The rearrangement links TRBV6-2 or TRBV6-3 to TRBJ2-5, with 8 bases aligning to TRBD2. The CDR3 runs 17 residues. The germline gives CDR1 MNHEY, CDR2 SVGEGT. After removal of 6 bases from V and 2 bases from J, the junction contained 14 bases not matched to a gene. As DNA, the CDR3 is TGTGCCAGCAGCCCCGGGGGTAGCGGGACAAATCAAGAGACCCAGTACTTC. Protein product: CASSPGGSGTNQETQYF.

CDR3 loop: CASTGGTKVSYEQYF. The CDR3 DNA reads as TGTGCCAGCACCGGGGGGACTAAAGTTTCCTACGAGCAGTACTTC. The chain combines TRBV2 with TRBJ2-7; 7 bases fit TRBD2. The CDR3 has 15 amino acids. The germline V gene has CDR1 SNHLY and CDR2 FYNNEI. The trim removed 7 bases at V and 1 base at J, leaving 10 bases unmatched.

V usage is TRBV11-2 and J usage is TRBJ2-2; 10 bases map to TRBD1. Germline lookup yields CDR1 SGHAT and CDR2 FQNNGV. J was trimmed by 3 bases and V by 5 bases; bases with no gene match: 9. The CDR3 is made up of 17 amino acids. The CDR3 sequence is CASSPGGQGLDTGELFF. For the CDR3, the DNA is TGTGCCAGCAGCCCCGGGGGACAGGGGCTCGACACCGGGGAGCTGTTTTTT.

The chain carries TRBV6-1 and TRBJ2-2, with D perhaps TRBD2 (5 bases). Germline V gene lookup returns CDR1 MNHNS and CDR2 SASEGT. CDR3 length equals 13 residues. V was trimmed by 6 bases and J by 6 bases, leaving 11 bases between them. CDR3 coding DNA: TGTGCCAGCAGCCGACTAAGCGCCGGGGAGCTGTTTTTT. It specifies CASSRLSAGELFF.

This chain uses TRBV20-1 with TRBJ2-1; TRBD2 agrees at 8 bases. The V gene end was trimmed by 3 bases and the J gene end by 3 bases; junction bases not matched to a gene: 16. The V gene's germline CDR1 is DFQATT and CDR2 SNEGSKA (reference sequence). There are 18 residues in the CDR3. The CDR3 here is CSARRGGNPKGIYNEQFF. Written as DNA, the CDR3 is TGCAGTGCTAGGCGCGGGGGGAACCCTAAGGGTATCTACAATGAGCAGTTCTTC.

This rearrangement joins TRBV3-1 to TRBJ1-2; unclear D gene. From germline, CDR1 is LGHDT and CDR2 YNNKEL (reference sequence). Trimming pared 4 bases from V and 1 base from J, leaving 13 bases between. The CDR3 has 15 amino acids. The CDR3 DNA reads TGTGCCAGCAGCCCACTGAAGACGGTTAACTATGGCTACACCTTC. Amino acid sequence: CASSPLKTVNYGYTF.